These T cell receptor beta chains were read from a single sample in a study of blood T cell repertoires in COVID-19. Repertoires were generated with immunoSEQ multiplex PCR, while TCRdb's copy carries only in-frame clones and drops some. The sample has 150,000 to 200,000 clones, approximately 84% seen once. The specimen sequenced was PBMCs or T cells enriched from blood (not recorded which). The receptors originated from a human donor with acute COVID-19. The donor label of this sample is uncertain. Both conserved end residues are part of each CDR3. D genes are given only for firm matches. The size of a clone is reported for some rows only, either as once, few or many, or as a class for expanded clones.

>NA|TRBD1|TRBJ2-7|TRBV7-6
CASSLAGVRDRGREQYF
TGTGCCAGCAGCTTAGCGGGTGTGAGGGACAGGGGTCGCGAGCAGTACTTC
>NA|NA|TRBJ1-2|TRBV19
CASSRRGSAYGYTF
TGTGCCAGTAGTAGGCGAGGGAGTGCCTATGGCTACACCTTC
>NA|TRBD2|TRBJ2-1|TRBV7-3
CASSSSQLAGDNEQFF
TGTGCCAGCAGCTCGTCACAACTAGCGGGGGACAATGAGCAGTTCTTC
>NA|TRBD2|TRBJ2-3|TRBV18
CASSPADGTRSTDTQYF
TGTGCCAGCTCACCAGCCGACGGGACTAGGTCTACAGATACGCAGTATTTT
>NA|TRBD2|TRBJ2-2|TRBV3-1/TRBV3-2
CASSQGSGVNGELFF
TGTGCCAGCAGCCAAGGGAGCGGGGTGAACGGGGAGCTGTTTTTT
>NA|TRBD2|TRBJ2-5|TRBV27
CASSAIRGGQETQYF
TGTGCCAGCAGTGCAATTCGGGGGGGCCAAGAGACCCAGTACTTC
>NA|TRBD1|TRBJ2-5|TRBV6-5
CASSRQGETQYF
TGTGCCAGCAGTCGACAGGGGGAGACCCAGTACTTC
>once|NA|TRBJ2-3|TRBV30
CAWDSGEYTDTQYF
TGTGCCTGGGATTCAGGGGAGTACACAGATACGCAGTATTTT
>NA|NA|TRBJ2-7|TRBV6-2/TRBV6-3
CASSSGGGIEQYF
TGTGCCAGCAGTTCCGGGGGAGGCATCGAGCAGTACTTC
>few|TRBD1|TRBJ1-2|TRBV29-1
CSVGGGSLQGYTF
TGCAGCGTTGGAGGGGGCAGCCTACAGGGCTACACCTTC
>NA|NA|TRBJ2-1|TRBV9
CASSPEGGARSYNEQFF
TGTGCCAGCAGCCCGGAGGGCGGGGCCAGGTCCTACAATGAGCAGTTCTTC
>NA|NA|TRBJ1-2|TRBV18
CASSPLQGSSTF
TGTGCCAGCTCACCACTCCAGGGTTCCTCCACCTTC
>NA|NA|TRBJ1-5|TRBV19
CASSPREGIGSQPQHF
TGTGCCAGTAGTCCCCGGGAGGGCATCGGTTCTCAGCCCCAGCATTTT
>NA|TRBD2|TRBJ2-1|TRBV12-5
CASGLGSLAGGSNEQFF
TGTGCTAGTGGTTTGGGGAGTCTAGCGGGGGGTAGTAATGAGCAGTTCTTC
>NA|TRBD1|TRBJ1-3|TRBV3-1/TRBV3-2
CASSQLTGGSGNTIYF
TGTGCCAGCAGCCAACTCACAGGGGGCTCTGGAAACACCATATATTTT
>NA|NA|TRBJ1-1|TRBV5-1
CASSGGLTGTEAFF
TGCGCCAGCAGCGGGGGACTTACGGGCACTGAAGCTTTCTTT
>NA|NA|TRBJ1-1|TRBV9
CASSPGGNTEAFF
TGTGCCAGCAGCCCGGGAGGGAACACTGAAGCTTTCTTT
>NA|NA|TRBJ2-2|TRBV5-1
CASSLDGQASGELFF
TGCGCCAGCAGCTTGGATGGGCAGGCCTCCGGGGAGCTGTTTTTT
>NA|TRBD1|TRBJ1-2|TRBV5-4
CASSPTGGYGYTF
TGTGCCAGCAGCCCGACAGGGGGCTATGGCTACACCTTC
>NA|NA|TRBJ2-2|TRBV6-5
CASSPTSVNTGELFF
TGTGCCAGCAGTCCGACATCTGTCAACACCGGGGAGCTGTTTTTT
>NA|TRBD1|TRBJ2-3|TRBV4-3
CASSQGDRGTDTQYF
TGCGCCAGCAGCCAAGGCGACAGGGGCACAGATACGCAGTATTTT
>NA|TRBD2|TRBJ2-1|TRBV10-1
CASSAGIAGGHITYNEQFF
TGCGCCAGCAGTGCCGGGATAGCGGGGGGGCATATCACCTACAATGAGCAGTTCTTC
>NA|TRBD1|TRBJ2-3|TRBV27
CASNTDRGTDTQYF
TGTGCCAGCAACACGGACAGGGGAACAGATACGCAGTATTTT
>once|TRBD1|TRBJ1-2|TRBV29-1
CSARDRENYGYTF
TGCAGCGCCCGGGACAGGGAAAACTATGGCTACACCTTC
>NA|TRBD1|TRBJ1-1|TRBV7-9
CASSPNRGKVGNTEAFF
TGTGCCAGCAGCCCTAACAGGGGGAAGGTAGGGAACACTGAAGCTTTCTTT
>once|NA|TRBJ2-3|TRBV5-8
CASSLFADTQYF
TGTGCCAGCAGCTTGTTCGCAGATACGCAGTATTTT
>NA|NA|TRBJ2-5|TRBV6-5
CATAYGGMQGETQYF
TGTGCCACAGCGTACGGAGGGATGCAGGGAGAGACCCAGTACTTC
>NA|TRBD1|TRBJ1-2|TRBV27
CASKRQGGFYGYTF
TGTGCCAGCAAACGACAGGGGGGGTTCTATGGCTACACCTTC
>NA|TRBD1|TRBJ1-2|TRBV6-2/TRBV6-3
CASSPSGQGLDGYTF
TGTGCCAGCAGTCCCTCCGGACAGGGTTTAGATGGCTACACCTTC
>NA|NA|TRBJ2-7|TRBV7-2
CASSLERRSNYEQYF
TGTGCCAGCAGCTTAGAGCGGAGGTCGAACTACGAGCAGTACTTC
>NA|NA|TRBJ2-7|TRBV5-1
CASSFQYEQYF
TGCGCCAGCAGCTTCCAGTACGAGCAGTACTTC
>NA|TRBD1|TRBJ2-2|TRBV4-1
CASSPPGQGAGELFF
TGCGCCAGCAGCCCGCCGGGACAGGGGGCCGGGGAGCTGTTTTTT
>NA|TRBD1|TRBJ2-1|TRBV6-5
CASSYSRDRPYNEQFF
TGTGCCAGCAGTTACTCGAGGGACAGGCCTTACAATGAGCAGTTCTTC
>NA|NA|TRBJ2-4|TRBV6-5
CASSLRVGLNIQYF
TGTGCCAGCAGCCTCAGGGTTGGGTTAAACATTCAGTACTTC
>once|NA|TRBJ1-4|TRBV2
CASSDNQVGEKLFF
TGTGCCAGCAGTGACAATCAGGTGGGCGAAAAACTGTTTTTT
>NA|NA|TRBJ2-2|TRBV6-5
CASSYSGQNTGELFF
TGTGCCAGCAGTTACTCGGGACAGAACACCGGGGAGCTGTTTTTT
>NA|NA|TRBJ2-1|TRBV4-3
CASSQDLVSYNEQFF
TGCGCCAGCAGCCAAGATCTTGTCTCTTACAATGAGCAGTTCTTC